This TCR beta chain was profiled in a study of shared clonotypes between healthy human individuals. Sorted-subset replicate PCRs used 200 ng DNA, tens of thousands of T cell genomes. Profiled with immunoSEQ multiplex PCR; TCRdb holds only in-frame clones, not every one. The table shows 1,500,000 or so clones, with just under 99% occurring only once. Germline V gene sequence: CDR1 MNHEY, CDR2 SVGAGI. The V gene lost 6 bases and the J gene lost 4 bases, with 9 bases spanning the gap. The CDR3 covers 13 residues. The sequenced sample consisted of naive CD4+ T cells sorted from blood. As for subset: CD45RA+ positively selected. This receptor was obtained from a man aged 25 to 40 in good health. V gene TRBV6-5 combines with J gene TRBJ1-4; D unclear. The CDR3 DNA is TGTGCCAGCAGGCAGGATAATAATGAAAAACTGTTTTTT. Its protein is CASRQDNNEKLFF.